The 7 T cell receptor beta chains listed next were all sequenced from one sample in a study of glioma-infiltrating T cells. Using RNA template, CDR3s of TCR alpha and beta were amplified with iRepertoire arm-PCR. TCRdb fed the multiplex PCR reads into MiXCR, producing one record per CDR3 protein. The table lists under 130,000 distinct CDR3 sequences, 29% of them singletons, with roughly 46% in the top ten. Sequencing input: glioma tissue, nonneoplastic brain tissue, or PBMCs (not recorded which). The origin of the receptors is a human donor with low-grade glioma or glioblastoma, undergoing nonglioma brain surgery, or in good health (not recorded which).

The chain joins TRBV10-3 to TRBJ2-2, with a weak D call TRBD2 (6 bases). The CDR3 is 16 amino acids. The V end was cut by 3 bases, the J end by 5 bases, with 16 bases between. Germline loops: CDR1 ENHRY, CDR2 SYGVKD. The CDR3 loop is CAISDLPGLSTGELFF. The CDR3 nucleotides are TGTGCCATCAGTGATCTACCGGGACTCTCTACCGGGGAGCTGTTTTTT.

The sample holds many counts of this clonotype. The chain uses TRBV5-6 and TRBJ2-5; possibly TRBD1 or TRBD2 for D (5 bases each). Trimming stripped 0 bases from V and 1 base from J, with 7 bases between. In germline, CDR1 is SGHDT, CDR2 YYEEEE. The CDR3 extends over 14 amino acids. The CDR3 here is CASSLVGTQETQYF. CDR3 bases: TGTGCCAGCAGCTTGGTGGGGACCCAAGAGACCCAGTACTTC.

As concerns this clonotype: Being one base from a much bigger clone, this may be a read error. The chain carries TRBV7-2 and TRBJ1-4, with a possible D match to TRBD1 (6 bases). This CDR3 comprises 13 residues. Per the germline V gene, CDR1 is SGHTA and CDR2 is FQGNSA. This CDR3 is CASGNRANGKLFF. CDR3 sequence (DNA): TGTGCCAGCGGAAACAGGGCAAATGGAAAACTGTTTTTT.

About this clonotype itself: Its ends do not fully match the called genes, so a read error is possible. V gene TRBV11-2 combines with J gene TRBJ1-4; 10 bases agree with TRBD1. The CDR3 sequence is 17 residues long. Germline-derived CDR1 and CDR2 are SGHAT and FQNNGV. In DNA, the CDR3 is TGTGCCAGCAGCAAAGGGACGGCCGGGACAGGGGAAGGAAAAATGTTTTTT. Residues: CASSKGTAGTGEGKMFF.

Many counts were recorded for this clonotype. The gene calls are TRBV6-6 and TRBJ2-3, with D perhaps matching TRBD1 (5 bases). Germline assignment: CDR1 MNHNY and CDR2 SVGAGI (reference sequence). This CDR3 has 14 amino acids. Deletions cut 2 bases from V and 6 bases from J, with 12 bases between. CDR3 loop: CASSYDVAGDTQYF. Here the CDR3 DNA reads TGTGCCAGCAGTTACGATGTAGCAGGGGATACGCAGTATTTT.

This clonotype was observed many times. This chain links TRBV27 with TRBJ1-5, with 9 bases lining up with TRBD1. This CDR3 contains 12 residues. Germline CDR1 and CDR2: MNHEY and SMNVEV (reference sequence). Losses at the gene ends were 8 bases for V and 7 bases for J; bases not matched to a gene: 3. The CDR3 bases are TGTGCCAGCGGACAGGGGTACCAGCCCCAGCATTTT. Encoded protein: CASGQGYQPQHF.

The chain joins TRBV4-1 to TRBJ1-5, with a weak D call TRBD1 (5 bases). V dropped 1 base and J dropped 7 bases, with 11 bases sitting between them. The CDR3 runs 14 residues. CDR1 is MGHRA and CDR2 is YSYEKL in the germline V gene. CDR3 sequence: CASSQVGAKQPQHF. The CDR3 bases are TGCGCCAGCAGCCAAGTAGGGGCTAAGCAGCCCCAGCATTTT.